The TCR beta chain under discussion was sequenced for a study of blood T cell repertoires in COVID-19. Study summary: There were acute and convalescent COVID-19 samples, and they came from the United States, Italy and Spain. PBMCs, B-cell-depleted T cells, or T cells provided the cDNA or gDNA that made up the material.

V lost 0 bases and J lost 3, with 14 bases in between. Germline V gives CDR1 SGHRS, CDR2 YFSETQ. CDR3 length equals 16 residues. Authors' data handling: Reference gene primer amplification gave estimated nucleated cell counts. TCRdb's copy holds only in-frame clones and misses some; the assay was immunoSEQ multiplex PCR. The D gene and trimming were derived from the DNA, and the V and J assignments and clone size from that table. The sample lists over 50,000 clones; 88% were seen once. The chain uses TRBV5-1 and TRBJ2-3; TRBD2 might be the D (5 bases). The source of this sequence is a human donor in a cohort sampled during active COVID-19. Sequencing used peripheral blood. In DNA form, the CDR3 reads TGCGCCAGCAGCTTGGGGCCCAACTCGGGAACAGATACGCAGTATTTT. Its protein is CASSLGPNSGTDTQYF.